This T cell receptor beta chain appears in the sequencing data of a study of control samples from healthy donors and cancer patients (TCRdb year 2020). Library generation was performed with the immunoSEQ multiplex PCR assay. TCRdb carries this immuneACCESS record with in-frame sequences only. Its versions omit some clonotypes, under half of them owing to an unresolved V gene in the studies checked, with the rest unexplained. The sample has about 180,000 clones on record, almost 90% of them singletons. The ten top clones hold 1.4% of the sample. Taken from the germline V gene (reference sequence), the CDR1 and CDR2 loops are MNHEY and SMNVEV. V sheds 3 bases and J sheds 12 bases, leaving 15 bases between their ends. The cysteine opens and the phenylalanine closes a CDR3 of 13 amino acids. The sequence is cut down to CDR3 DNA, 39 bases in frame from base 1. Remarks on this clone: The antigen it binds to is not known. No quality values exist for individual bases; no much larger clone is one base distant.

The sequencing sample was made of blood. This receptor was identified in a woman between 50 and 59 years old in good health. The chain is encoded by TRBV27 joined to TRBJ2-1; the D gene is perhaps TRBD2, on 6 matching bases. The DNA sequence is as follows: TGTGCCAGCAGTTTCACAAGTAGGGGAGGGCAGTTCTTC. This encodes CASSFTSRGGQFF.